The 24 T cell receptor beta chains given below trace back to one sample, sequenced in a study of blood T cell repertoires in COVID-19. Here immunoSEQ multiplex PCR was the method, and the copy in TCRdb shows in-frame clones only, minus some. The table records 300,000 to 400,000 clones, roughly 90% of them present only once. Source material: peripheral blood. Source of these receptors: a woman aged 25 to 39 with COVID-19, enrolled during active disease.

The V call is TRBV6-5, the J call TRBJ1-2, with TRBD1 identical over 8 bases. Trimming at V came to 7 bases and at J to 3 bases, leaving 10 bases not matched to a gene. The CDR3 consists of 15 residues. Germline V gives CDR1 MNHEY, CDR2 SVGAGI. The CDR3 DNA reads TGTGCCAGCAAAGCACCCGGGACAGGAGACTATGGCTACACCTTC. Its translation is CASKAPGTGDYGYTF.

CDR3 DNA: TGTGCCAGCAGCTTAGATACAGGGGACCACCAGCCCCAGCATTTT. Translation: CASSLDTGDHQPQHF. V and J are TRBV7-2 and TRBJ1-5, with TRBD1 matching 7 bases. This CDR3 spans 15 amino acids. Germline V lookup: CDR1 SGHTA, CDR2 FQGNSA. The V segment lost 1 base and the J segment 7 bases; nucleotides outside the gene matches: 7. The full variable domain, its missing parts supplied by reference TRBV7-2 and TRBJ1-5, is GAGVSQSPSNKVTEKGKDVELRCDPISGHTALYWYRQSLGQGLEFLIYFQGNSAPDKSGLPSDRFSAERTGGSVSTLTIQRTQQEDSAVYLCASSLDTGDHQPQHFGDGTRLSIL.

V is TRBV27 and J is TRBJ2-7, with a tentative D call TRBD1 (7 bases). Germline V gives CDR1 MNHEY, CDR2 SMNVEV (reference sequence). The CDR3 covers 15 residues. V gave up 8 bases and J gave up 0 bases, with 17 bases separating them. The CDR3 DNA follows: TGTGCCAGCTCTCGTGCGGGGACAGCCTCCTACGAGCAGTACTTC. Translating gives CASSRAGTASYEQYF.

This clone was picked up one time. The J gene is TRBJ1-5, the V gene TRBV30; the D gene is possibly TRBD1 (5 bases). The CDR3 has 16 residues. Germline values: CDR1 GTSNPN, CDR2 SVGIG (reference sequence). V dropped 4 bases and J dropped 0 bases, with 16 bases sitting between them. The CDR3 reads CAWTPGIGGSNQPQHF. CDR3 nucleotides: TGTGCCTGGACCCCCGGTATCGGGGGTAGCAATCAGCCCCAGCATTTT.

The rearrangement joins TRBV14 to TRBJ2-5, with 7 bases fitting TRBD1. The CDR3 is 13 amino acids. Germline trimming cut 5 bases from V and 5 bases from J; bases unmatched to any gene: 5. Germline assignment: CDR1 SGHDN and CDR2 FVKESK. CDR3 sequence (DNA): TGTGCCAGCAGCAGACAGGGTTGGGAGACCCAGTACTTC. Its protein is CASSRQGWETQYF.

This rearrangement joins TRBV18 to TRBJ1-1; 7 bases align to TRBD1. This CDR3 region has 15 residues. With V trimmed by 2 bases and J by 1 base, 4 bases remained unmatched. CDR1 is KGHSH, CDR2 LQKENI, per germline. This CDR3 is CASSPVRDRNTEAFF. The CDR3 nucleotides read TGTGCCAGCTCACCAGTTCGGGACAGGAACACTGAAGCTTTCTTT.

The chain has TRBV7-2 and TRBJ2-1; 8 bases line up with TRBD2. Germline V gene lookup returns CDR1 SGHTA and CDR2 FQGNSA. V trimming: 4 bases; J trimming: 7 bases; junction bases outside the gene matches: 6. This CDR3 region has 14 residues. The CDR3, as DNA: TGTGCCAGCAGCTCCCCGGGACTAGTTAATGAGCAGTTCTTC. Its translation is CASSSPGLVNEQFF.

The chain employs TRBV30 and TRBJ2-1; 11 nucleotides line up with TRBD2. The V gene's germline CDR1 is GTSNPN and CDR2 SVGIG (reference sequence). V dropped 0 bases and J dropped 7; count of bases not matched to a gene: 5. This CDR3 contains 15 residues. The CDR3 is CAWSVLLAGDNEQFF. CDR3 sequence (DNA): TGTGCCTGGAGTGTACTACTAGCGGGAGATAATGAGCAGTTCTTC.

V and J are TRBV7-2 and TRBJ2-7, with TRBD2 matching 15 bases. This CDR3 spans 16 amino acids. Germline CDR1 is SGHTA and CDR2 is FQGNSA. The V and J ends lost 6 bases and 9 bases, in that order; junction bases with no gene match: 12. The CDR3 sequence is CASSRGLAGGPIVQYF. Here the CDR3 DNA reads TGTGCCAGCAGTCGCGGACTAGCGGGAGGGCCGATAGTGCAGTACTTC.

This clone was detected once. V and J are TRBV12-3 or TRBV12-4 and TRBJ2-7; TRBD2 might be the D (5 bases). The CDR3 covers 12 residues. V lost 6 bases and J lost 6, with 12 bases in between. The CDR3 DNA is TGTGCCAGCAGATTCGGACTCGGCGAGCAGTACTTC. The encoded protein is CASRFGLGEQYF.

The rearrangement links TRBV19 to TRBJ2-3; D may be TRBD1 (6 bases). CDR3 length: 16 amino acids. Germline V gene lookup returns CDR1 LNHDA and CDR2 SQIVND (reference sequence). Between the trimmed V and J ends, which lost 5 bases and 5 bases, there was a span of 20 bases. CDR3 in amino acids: CASSLLPRQAIDTQYF. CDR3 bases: TGTGCCAGTAGTCTTCTCCCGAGACAGGCGATAGATACGCAGTATTTT. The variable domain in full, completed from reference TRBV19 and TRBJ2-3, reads DGGITQSPKYLFRKEGQNVTLSCEQNLNHDAMYWYRQDPGQGLRLIYYSQIVNDFQKGDIAEGYSVSREKKESFPLTVTSAQKNPTAFYLCASSLLPRQAIDTQYFGPGTRLTVL.

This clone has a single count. In nucleotides, the CDR3 is TGTGCCAGCAGACCCACAGGGCACTATGGCTACACCTTC. This sequence encodes CASRPTGHYGYTF. J is TRBJ1-2 and V is TRBV7-2; perhaps TRBD1 as D (6 bases). There are 13 residues in the CDR3. The V gene's germline CDR1 is SGHTA and CDR2 FQGNSA. V was cut by 6 bases and J by 3 bases, with 11 bases left in between. The full variable domain, completed using reference TRBV7-2 and TRBJ1-2, is GAGVSQSPSNKVTEKGKDVELRCDPISGHTALYWYRQSLGQGLEFLIYFQGNSAPDKSGLPSDRFSAERTGGSVSTLTIQRTQQEDSAVYLCASRPTGHYGYTFGSGTRLTVV.

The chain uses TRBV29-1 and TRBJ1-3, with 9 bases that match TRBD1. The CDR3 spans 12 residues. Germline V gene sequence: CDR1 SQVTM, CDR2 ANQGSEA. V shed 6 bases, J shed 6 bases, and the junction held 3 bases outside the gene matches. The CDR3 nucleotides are TGCAGCGTGGGGGACAGGGTAAACACCATATATTTT. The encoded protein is CSVGDRVNTIYF.

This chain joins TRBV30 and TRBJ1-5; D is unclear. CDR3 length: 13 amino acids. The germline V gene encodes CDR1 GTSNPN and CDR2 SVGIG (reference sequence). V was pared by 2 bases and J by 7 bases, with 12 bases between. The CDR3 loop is CAWSSGLGQPQHF. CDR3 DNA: TGTGCCTGGAGTTCGGGGTTAGGGCAGCCCCAGCATTTT.

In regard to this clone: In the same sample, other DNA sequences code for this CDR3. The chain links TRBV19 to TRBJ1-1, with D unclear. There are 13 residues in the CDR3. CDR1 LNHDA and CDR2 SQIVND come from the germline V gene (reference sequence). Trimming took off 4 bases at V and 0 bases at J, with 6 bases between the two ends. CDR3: CASSTTVNTEAFF. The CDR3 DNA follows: TGTGCCAGTAGTACAACGGTGAACACTGAAGCTTTCTTT.

CDR3 DNA: TGTGCCAGCAGTCCAAGGGGATCCAACACTGAAGCTTTCTTT. It specifies CASSPRGSNTEAFF. This sequence joins TRBV28 and TRBJ1-1; D may be TRBD1 (5 bases). The CDR3 loop spans 14 amino acids. Germline V gene lookup returns CDR1 MDHEN and CDR2 SYDVKM. V shed 5 bases and J shed 2 bases, with 12 bases lying between them.

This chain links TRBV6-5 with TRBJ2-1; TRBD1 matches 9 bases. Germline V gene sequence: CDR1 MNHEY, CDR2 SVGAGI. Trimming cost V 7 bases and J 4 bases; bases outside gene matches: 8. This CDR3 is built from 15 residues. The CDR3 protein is CASKRDRDLYNEQFF. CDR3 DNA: TGTGCCAGCAAACGGGACAGGGACTTGTACAATGAGCAGTTCTTC.

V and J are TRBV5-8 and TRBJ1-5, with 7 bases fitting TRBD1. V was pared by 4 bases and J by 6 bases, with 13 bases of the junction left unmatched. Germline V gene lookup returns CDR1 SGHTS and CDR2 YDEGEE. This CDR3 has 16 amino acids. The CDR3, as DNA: TGTGCCAGCAGCAAGGAACCCACAGGGGCGGCTCAGCCCCAGCATTTT. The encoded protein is CASSKEPTGAAQPQHF.

CDR3 amino acids: CASSSRQGNIQYF. In DNA form, the CDR3 reads TGTGCCAGCAGCTCCCGGCAGGGGAACATTCAGTACTTC. The chain joins TRBV11-3 to TRBJ2-4, with a possible D match to TRBD1 (6 bases). Deletions cut 4 bases from V and 7 bases from J, with 11 bases between. Germline V gene data show CDR1 as SGHNT and CDR2 as YENEEA. CDR3 length: 13 amino acids.

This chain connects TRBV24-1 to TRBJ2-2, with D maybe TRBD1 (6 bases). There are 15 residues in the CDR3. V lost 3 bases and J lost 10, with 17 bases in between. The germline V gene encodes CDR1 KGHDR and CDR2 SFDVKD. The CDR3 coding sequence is TGTGCCACCAGTGATGCCGGGACACTGCTGGAGGAGCTGTTTTTT. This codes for CATSDAGTLLEELFF.

CDR3 DNA sequence: TGTGCCAGTAGTCCTCCGGGGGGAGGCAATGAGCAGTTCTTC. It yields the protein CASSPPGGGNEQFF. The chain combines TRBV19 with TRBJ2-1; 7 bases align to TRBD2. The trim removed 5 bases at V and 6 bases at J, leaving 7 bases unmatched. The CDR3 contains 14 residues. Per the germline V gene, CDR1 is LNHDA and CDR2 is SQIVND (reference sequence).

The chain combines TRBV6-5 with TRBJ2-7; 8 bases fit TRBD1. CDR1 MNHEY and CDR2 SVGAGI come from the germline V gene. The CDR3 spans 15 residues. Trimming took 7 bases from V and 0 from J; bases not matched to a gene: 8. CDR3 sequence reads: CASTSGQGASYEQYF. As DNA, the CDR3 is TGTGCCAGCACCTCGGGTCAGGGGGCCTCCTACGAGCAGTACTTC.

CDR3 region: CASSLQGISYEQYF. In DNA, the CDR3 is TGTGCCAGCAGCTTGCAGGGGATCTCCTACGAGCAGTACTTC. The chain uses TRBV7-8 and TRBJ2-7, with a weak D call TRBD1 (6 bases). The germline CDR1 and CDR2 sequences are SGHVS and FQNEAQ. Trimming stripped 3 bases from V and 0 bases from J, with 9 bases between. The length of the CDR3 is 14 residues.

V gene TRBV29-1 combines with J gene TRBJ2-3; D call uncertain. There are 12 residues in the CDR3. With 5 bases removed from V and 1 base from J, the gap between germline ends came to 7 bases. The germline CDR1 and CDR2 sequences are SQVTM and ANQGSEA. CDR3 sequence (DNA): TGCAGCGTTTCCGAGGGCACAGATACGCAGTATTTT. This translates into CSVSEGTDTQYF.